What follows are 25 T cell receptor beta chains derived from one specimen sequenced in a study of T cell changes during pregnancy in multiple sclerosis. Clones were read by immunoSEQ multiplex PCR, and TCRdb kept only the in-frame ones, dropping some. The sample carries roughly 69,000 clones, 90% to 95% recorded once. The sample consisted of peripheral blood, taken in the second trimester of pregnancy. These receptors came from a female donor with multiple sclerosis, enrolled in a pregnancy study.

V gene TRBV6-1 combines with J gene TRBJ1-1; 7 bases agree with TRBD1. The CDR3 spans 13 residues. V lost 4 bases to trimming and J lost 5 bases; unmatched junction nucleotides: 4. The germline CDR1 and CDR2 sequences are MNHNS and SASEGT. The DNA of the CDR3 is TGTGCCAGCAGTGTTCAGGGGGATACTGAAGCTTTCTTT. Amino acids: CASSVQGDTEAFF.

This chain joins TRBV5-4 and TRBJ2-3, with 10 nucleotides matching TRBD2. This CDR3 region has 15 residues. Looked up from germline, CDR1 is SGHNT and CDR2 is YYREEE (reference sequence). The junction had 6 bases not matched to a gene; V was cut back by 2 bases and J by 6 bases. The CDR3 nucleotides read TGTGCCAGCAGCTTTCTAGCGGGGGTTCTCGATACGCAGTATTTT. As protein: CASSFLAGVLDTQYF. The full variable domain, its missing parts supplied by reference TRBV5-4 and TRBJ2-3, is ETGVTQSPTHLIKTRGQQVTLRCSSQSGHNTVSWYQQALGQGPQFIFQYYREEENGRGNFPPRFSGLQFPNYSSELNVNALELDDSALYLCASSFLAGVLDTQYFGPGTRLTVL.

The gene calls are TRBV2 and TRBJ1-5; TRBD1 agrees at 11 bases. From germline, CDR1 is SNHLY and CDR2 FYNNEI. CDR3 length equals 14 residues. V lost 6 bases to trimming and J lost 7 bases; unmatched junction nucleotides: 5. The DNA of the CDR3 is TGTGCCAGCAGCGGACAGGGGGCAGGGCAGCCCCAGCATTTT. This gives the protein CASSGQGAGQPQHF.

V usage is TRBV18 and J usage is TRBJ1-2; 7 positions match TRBD1. There are 15 residues in the CDR3. V shed 2 bases and J 4 bases; nucleotides not matched to a gene: 7. Germline assignment: CDR1 KGHSH and CDR2 LQKENI. CDR3 sequence (DNA): TGTGCCAGCTCACCATCCGGACAGGCAATCTATGGCTACACCTTC. Translation gives CASSPSGQAIYGYTF.

V usage is TRBV19 and J usage is TRBJ2-5; 9 nucleotides align to TRBD1. The CDR3 consists of 12 residues. Germline V gene sequence: CDR1 LNHDA, CDR2 SQIVND (reference sequence). Trimming cost V 9 bases and J 4 bases; bases outside gene matches: 3. This CDR3 reads CASLGQGETQYF. CDR3 sequence (DNA): TGTGCCAGCCTGGGACAGGGAGAGACCCAGTACTTC.

The J gene is TRBJ1-4, the V gene TRBV4-3, with D tentatively TRBD1 (6 bases). The CDR3 consists of 15 residues. Deletions cut 4 bases from V and 3 bases from J, with 12 bases between. Germline CDR1 and CDR2: LGHNA and YSLEER. The CDR3 bases are TGCGCCAGCAGCCCGTTGGGGGCGGCTAATGAAAAACTGTTTTTT. Translating it yields CASSPLGAANEKLFF.

The rearrangement uses TRBV29-1 and TRBJ2-2, with 7 bases matching TRBD2. The V gene's germline CDR1 is SQVTM and CDR2 ANQGSEA. V was clipped by 6 bases and J by 6 bases; unmatched bases: 1. This CDR3 contains 11 residues. The CDR3 nucleotides read TGCAGCGTGGGGGGGGCCGGGGAGCTGTTTTTT. Its protein product is CSVGGAGELFF.

The chain recombines TRBV9 with TRBJ1-3, with TRBD1 identical over 7 bases. There are 17 residues in the CDR3. V lost 3 bases and J lost 8; bases outside the gene matches: 17. Germline assignment: CDR1 SGDLS and CDR2 YYNGEE. CDR3 in DNA: TGTGCCAGCAGCGCCGGGTTGGAGACAGGGTTTTTACACACCATATATTTT. Its protein product is CASSAGLETGFLHTIYF.

The rearrangement joins TRBV5-4 to TRBJ1-2, with 8 bases matching TRBD1. The germline V gene encodes CDR1 SGHNT and CDR2 YYREEE (reference sequence). The CDR3 totals 15 residues. J was trimmed by 8 bases and V by 0 bases; bases with no gene match: 9. Written as DNA, the CDR3 is TGTGCCAGCAGCTTGGGTACAGGGGGTGGTGACGGCTACACCTTC. This codes for CASSLGTGGGDGYTF.

V is TRBV18 and J is TRBJ2-7; 9 bases are shared with TRBD1. With V trimmed by 3 bases and J by 5 bases, 8 bases remained unmatched. This CDR3 contains 15 residues. Germline-derived CDR1 and CDR2 are KGHSH and LQKENI. As DNA, the CDR3 is TGTGCCAGCTCACCTTACAGGGGGCCTATGGACGAGCAGTACTTC. Translated, it gives CASSPYRGPMDEQYF.

The sample holds a few counts of this clone. The chain is built from TRBV18 and TRBJ2-7, with TRBD1 identical over 7 bases. Trimming at V came to 2 bases and at J to 5 bases, leaving 3 bases not matched to a gene. The CDR3 is 13 residues long. From germline, CDR1 is KGHSH and CDR2 LQKENI. CDR3 region: CASSPATGNEQYF. The CDR3 nucleotides are TGTGCCAGCTCACCAGCGACAGGGAACGAGCAGTACTTC.

The chain carries TRBV7-6 and TRBJ2-2; TRBD2 matches at 9 bases. The ends lost 2 bases at V and 4 bases at J; junction bases unmatched: 5. The CDR3 spans 16 residues. CDR1 and CDR2 (germline): SGHVS, FNYEAQ. CDR3 DNA: TGTGCCAGCAGCTTAATAGCGGGGGCCACCACCGGGGAGCTGTTTTTT. Protein: CASSLIAGATTGELFF. The complete variable domain, with remaining parts taken from reference TRBV7-6 and TRBJ2-2, reads GAGVSQSPRYKVTKRGQDVALRCDPISGHVSLYWYRQALGQGPEFLTYFNYEAQQDKSGLPNDRFSAERPEGSISTLTIQRTEQRDSAMYRCASSLIAGATTGELFFGEGSRLTVL.

DNA of the CDR3: TGTGCCAGCGAGGGACTAGGCCTAACACTCTCCTACGAGCAGTACTTC. Translation gives CASEGLGLTLSYEQYF. This chain uses TRBV27 with TRBJ2-7; 8 bases align to TRBD2. CDR1 is MNHEY, CDR2 SMNVEV, per germline (reference sequence). Trimming took 8 bases from V and 0 from J; bases not matched to a gene: 12. The CDR3 extends over 16 amino acids.

The genes are TRBV9 and TRBJ2-7; 7 bases fit TRBD1. CDR3 length equals 14 residues. Germline CDR1 SGDLS, CDR2 YYNGEE. Trimming took 3 bases from V and 3 from J; bases not matched to a gene: 6. In DNA form, the CDR3 reads TGTGCCAGCAGCGCGACAGGGCTGGACTACGAGCAGTACTTC. This gives the protein CASSATGLDYEQYF.

This rearrangement joins TRBV10-3 to TRBJ2-1; possibly TRBD1 for D (6 bases). Trimming pared 10 bases from V and 0 bases from J, leaving 16 bases between. Germline CDR1 is ENHRY and CDR2 is SYGVKD. The CDR3 covers 15 residues. As DNA, the CDR3 is TGTGCCAGCACCCGGGACACTAACTCCTACAATGAGCAGTTCTTC. Translation gives CASTRDTNSYNEQFF.

The chain couples TRBV6-6 to TRBJ2-7, with D possibly being TRBD2 (7 bases). The CDR3 covers 15 residues. V lost 2 bases and J 3 bases, leaving 14 bases between the germline ends. In germline, CDR1 is MNHNY, CDR2 SVGAGI (reference sequence). The CDR3 protein is CASSYHGGAYYEQYF. In DNA, the CDR3 is TGTGCCAGCAGTTACCATGGGGGGGCCTACTACGAGCAGTACTTC.

The chain couples TRBV7-9 to TRBJ2-7; no definite D call. The V end lost 4 bases, the J end lost 4 bases, and 8 bases lay between the germline ends. The CDR3 is 12 residues long. Germline V gene lookup returns CDR1 SEHNR and CDR2 FQNEAQ (reference sequence). This CDR3 reads CASSSNQYEQYF. Written as DNA, the CDR3 is TGTGCCAGCAGCTCCAATCAATACGAGCAGTACTTC.

The chain links TRBV27 to TRBJ2-1, with 7 bases fitting TRBD1. The V and J ends lost 3 bases and 8 bases, in that order; junction bases with no gene match: 4. Germline V gene lookup returns CDR1 MNHEY and CDR2 SMNVEV (reference sequence). CDR3 length: 13 amino acids. Here the CDR3 DNA reads TGTGCCAGCAGTTTTAAGGGGGCGGATGAGCAGTTCTTC. This gives the protein CASSFKGADEQFF.

V is TRBV5-1 and J is TRBJ2-3; 9 positions agree with TRBD1. Looked up from germline, CDR1 is SGHRS and CDR2 is YFSETQ. Germline trimming cut 3 bases from V and 0 bases from J; bases unmatched to any gene: 8. CDR3 length: 17 amino acids. The CDR3 region is CASSYLRTGVSTDTQYF. The CDR3 coding sequence is TGCGCCAGCAGCTACCTCCGGACAGGGGTTAGCACAGATACGCAGTATTTT.

The chain combines TRBV7-9 with TRBJ2-3, with 8 bases that match TRBD2. V gave up 2 bases and J gave up 0 bases; unmatched junction bases: 13. The V gene's germline CDR1 is SEHNR and CDR2 FQNEAQ (reference sequence). CDR3 length equals 19 residues. As DNA, the CDR3 is TGTGCCAGCAGCTTATCGCGGGGGGCCCCCCTCGGAAGCACAGATACGCAGTATTTT. Protein: CASSLSRGAPLGSTDTQYF.

This clone showed up just once. V gene TRBV29-1 combines with J gene TRBJ2-5; D ambiguous. Between the trimmed V and J ends, which lost 7 bases and 0 bases, there was a span of 12 bases. This CDR3 has 13 residues. The germline gives CDR1 SQVTM, CDR2 ANQGSEA. This CDR3 is CSATEVYQETQYF. The CDR3 bases are TGCAGCGCAACTGAAGTGTACCAAGAGACCCAGTACTTC.

The V and J genes are TRBV5-4 and TRBJ2-7, with a tentative D call TRBD1 (5 bases). The CDR3 contains 12 residues. The ends were cut back, 3 bases at V and 3 bases at J, with 7 bases in the middle. Germline loops: CDR1 SGHNT, CDR2 YYREEE (reference sequence). The CDR3 DNA sequence: TGTGCCAGCAGCTCAGACAGCTACGAGCAGTACTTC. It translates to CASSSDSYEQYF.

This sequence joins TRBV2 and TRBJ1-1, with 11 bases fitting TRBD1. Per the germline V gene, CDR1 is SNHLY and CDR2 is FYNNEI. Unmatched junction bases numbered 0, after V lost 8 bases and J lost 4 bases. This CDR3 comprises 12 residues. CDR3 sequence reads: CASGTGGTEAFF. CDR3 bases: TGTGCCAGCGGGACAGGGGGCACTGAAGCTTTCTTT. Together with reference TRBV2 and TRBJ1-1, the CDR3 gives the full variable domain: EPEVTQTPSHQVTQMGQEVILRCVPISNHLYFYWYRQILGQKVEFLVSFYNNEISEKSEIFDDQFSVERPDGSNFTLKIRSTKLEDSAMYFCASGTGGTEAFFGQGTRLTVV.

This chain links TRBV15 with TRBJ1-5, with a tentative D call TRBD1 (6 bases). CDR1 and CDR2 (germline): LNHNV, YYDKDF (reference sequence). V was clipped by 0 bases and J by 2 bases, with 11 bases between them. This CDR3 region has 16 residues. CDR3 DNA sequence: TGTGCCACCAGCAGAGATGTCCAGGGGCGCAATCAGCCCCAGCATTTT. This translates into CATSRDVQGRNQPQHF.

This clone was recorded only once. This chain connects TRBV27 to TRBJ1-1, with TRBD1 matching over 9 bases. This CDR3 has 16 amino acids. J lost 4 bases, V lost 3 bases, and 9 bases had no gene match. Germline values: CDR1 MNHEY, CDR2 SMNVEV (reference sequence). The CDR3 region is CASSFSTGGVGTEAFF. CDR3 nucleotides: TGTGCCAGCAGTTTTTCGACAGGGGGTGTGGGCACTGAAGCTTTCTTT.